The text below deals with one TCR beta chain. What it recognizes is unknown. The data were obtained in a study of T cells after yellow fever vaccination. 5'RACE template switching added a universal primer site and UMIs to TCR cDNA. TCRdb reprocessed the 5' RACE reads via MiXCR and lists one record per CDR3 protein. Of 250,000 to 300,000 distinct CDR3 sequences listed, around 10% are singletons. The study's findings and limits: The secondary response showed a weaker magnitude and a faster peak, day 5 versus 15. Although most clonotypes did not, a small share appeared in both CD4 and CD8 compartments. Most primary-vaccination clones reappeared after the booster (just under 98% CD4, approximately 88% CD8).

The receptor's source is a man aged 18 to 29 who received the YFV17D yellow fever vaccine. Source: CD4+ T cells sorted from PBMCs, taken 5 days after the yellow fever booster vaccination.

CDR3: CASSQDTRVYLNEQFF. CDR3 in DNA: TGTGCCAGCAGCCAAGATACCCGGGTGTATTTGAATGAGCAGTTCTTC. The chain recombines TRBV14 with TRBJ2-1; D remains ambiguous. This CDR3 spans 16 amino acids. V was trimmed by 0 bases and J by 7 bases, leaving 16 bases between them. In germline, CDR1 is SGHDN, CDR2 FVKESK.